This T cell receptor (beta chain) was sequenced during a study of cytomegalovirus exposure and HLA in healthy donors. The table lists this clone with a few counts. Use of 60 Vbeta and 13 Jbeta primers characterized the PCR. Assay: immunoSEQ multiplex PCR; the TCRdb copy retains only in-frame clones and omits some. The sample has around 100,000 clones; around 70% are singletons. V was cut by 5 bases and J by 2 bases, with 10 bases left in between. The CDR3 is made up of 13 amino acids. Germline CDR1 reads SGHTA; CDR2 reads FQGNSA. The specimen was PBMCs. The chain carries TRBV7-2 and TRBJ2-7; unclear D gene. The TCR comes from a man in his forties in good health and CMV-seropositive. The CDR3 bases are TGTGCCAGCAGCACCAGCCTAGCCTACGAGCAGTACTTC. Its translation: CASSTSLAYEQYF.